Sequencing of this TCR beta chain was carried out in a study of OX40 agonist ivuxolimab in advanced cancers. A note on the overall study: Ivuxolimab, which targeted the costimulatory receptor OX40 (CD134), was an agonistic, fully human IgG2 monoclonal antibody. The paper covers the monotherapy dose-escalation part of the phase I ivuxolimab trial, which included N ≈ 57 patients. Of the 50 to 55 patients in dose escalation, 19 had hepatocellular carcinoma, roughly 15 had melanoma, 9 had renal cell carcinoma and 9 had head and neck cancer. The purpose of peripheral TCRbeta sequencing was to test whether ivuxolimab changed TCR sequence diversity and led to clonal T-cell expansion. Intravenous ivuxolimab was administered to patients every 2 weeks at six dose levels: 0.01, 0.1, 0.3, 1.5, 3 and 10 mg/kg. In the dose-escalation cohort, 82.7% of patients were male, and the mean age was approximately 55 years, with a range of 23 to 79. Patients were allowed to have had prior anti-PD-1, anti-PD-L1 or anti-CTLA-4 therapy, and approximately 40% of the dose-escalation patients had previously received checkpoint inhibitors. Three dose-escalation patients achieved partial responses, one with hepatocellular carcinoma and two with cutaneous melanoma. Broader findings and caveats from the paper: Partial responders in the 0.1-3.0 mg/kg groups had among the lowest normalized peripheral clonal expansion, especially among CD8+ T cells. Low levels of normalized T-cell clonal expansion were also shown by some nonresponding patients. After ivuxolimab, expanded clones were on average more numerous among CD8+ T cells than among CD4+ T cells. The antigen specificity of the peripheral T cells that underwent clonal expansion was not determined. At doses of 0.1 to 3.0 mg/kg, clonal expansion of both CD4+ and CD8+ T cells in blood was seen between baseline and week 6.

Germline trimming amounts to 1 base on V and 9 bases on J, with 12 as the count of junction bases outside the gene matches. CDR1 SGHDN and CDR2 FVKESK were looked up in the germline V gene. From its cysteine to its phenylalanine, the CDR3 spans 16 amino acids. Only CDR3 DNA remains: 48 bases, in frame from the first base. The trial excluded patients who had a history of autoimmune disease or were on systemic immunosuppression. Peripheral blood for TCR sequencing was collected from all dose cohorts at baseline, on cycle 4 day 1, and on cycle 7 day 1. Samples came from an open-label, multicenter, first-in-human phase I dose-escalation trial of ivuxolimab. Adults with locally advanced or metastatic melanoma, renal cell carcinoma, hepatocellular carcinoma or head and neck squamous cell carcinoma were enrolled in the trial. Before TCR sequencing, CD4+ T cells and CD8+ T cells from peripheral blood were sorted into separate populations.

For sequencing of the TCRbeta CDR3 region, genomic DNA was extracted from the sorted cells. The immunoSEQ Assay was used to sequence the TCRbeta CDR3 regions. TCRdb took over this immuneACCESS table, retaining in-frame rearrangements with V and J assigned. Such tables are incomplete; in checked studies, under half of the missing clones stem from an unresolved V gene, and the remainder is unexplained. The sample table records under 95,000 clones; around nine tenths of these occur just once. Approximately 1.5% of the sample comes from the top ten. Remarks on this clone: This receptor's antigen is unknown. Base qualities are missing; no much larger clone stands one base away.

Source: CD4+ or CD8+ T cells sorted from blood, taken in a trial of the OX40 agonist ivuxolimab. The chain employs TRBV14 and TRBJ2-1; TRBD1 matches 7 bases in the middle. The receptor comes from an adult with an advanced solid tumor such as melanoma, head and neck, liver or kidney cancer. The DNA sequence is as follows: TGTGCCAGCAGCCAAGCTGAGAGGGGGCGCAGAACTGAGCAGTTCTTC. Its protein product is CASSQAERGRRTEQFF.